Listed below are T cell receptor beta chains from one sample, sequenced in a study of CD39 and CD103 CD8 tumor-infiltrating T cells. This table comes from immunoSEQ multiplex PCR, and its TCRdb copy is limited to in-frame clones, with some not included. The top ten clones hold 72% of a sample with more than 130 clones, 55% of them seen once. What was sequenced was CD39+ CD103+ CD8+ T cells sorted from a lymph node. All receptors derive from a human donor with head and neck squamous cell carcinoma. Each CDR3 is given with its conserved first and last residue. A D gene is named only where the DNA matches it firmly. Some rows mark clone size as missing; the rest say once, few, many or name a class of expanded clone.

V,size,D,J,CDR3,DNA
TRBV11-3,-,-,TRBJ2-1,CASSLGWNEQFF,TGTGCCAGCAGCTTAGGGTGGAATGAGCAGTTCTTC
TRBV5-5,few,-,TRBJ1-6,CASSLEQGFGSYNSPLHF,TGTGCCAGCAGCTTGGAGCAGGGCTTTGGCTCCTATAATTCACCCCTCCACTTT
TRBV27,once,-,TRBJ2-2,CASSLVKEYGELFF,TGTGCCAGCAGTTTAGTGAAGGAGTACGGGGAGCTGTTTTTT
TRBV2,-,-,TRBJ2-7,CASSLDGYEQYF,TGTGCCAGCAGTTTAGACGGCTACGAGCAGTACTTC
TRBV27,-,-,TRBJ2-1,CASTQGGPSSYNEQFF,TGTGCCAGCACGCAGGGGGGACCATCCTCCTACAATGAGCAGTTCTTC
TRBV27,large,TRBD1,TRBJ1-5,CASSQGGGNQPQHF,TGTGCCAGCAGCCAGGGGGGGGGCAATCAGCCCCAGCATTTT
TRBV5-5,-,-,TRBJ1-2,CASSQGAAGYNYGYTF,TGCGCCAGCAGCCAAGGAGCGGCAGGTTATAACTATGGCTACACCTTC
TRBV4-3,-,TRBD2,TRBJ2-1,CASSPGGLAGTNEQFF,TGCGCCAGCAGCCCTGGGGGACTAGCGGGAACGAATGAGCAGTTCTTC
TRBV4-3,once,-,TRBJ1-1,CASSQGSEVMNTEAFF,TGCGCCAGCAGCCAAGGGTCGGAGGTGATGAACACTGAAGCTTTCTTT
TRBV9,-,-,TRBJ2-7,CASSVDGYEQYF,TGTGCCAGCAGCGTAGATGGATACGAGCAGTACTTC
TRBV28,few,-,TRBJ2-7,CASSLLGSQGEQYF,TGTGCCAGCAGTTTATTGGGCTCCCAAGGCGAGCAGTACTTC
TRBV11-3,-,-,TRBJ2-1,CASSQLSEQFF,TGTGCCAGCAGCCAATTGAGTGAGCAGTTCTTC
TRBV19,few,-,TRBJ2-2,CASSLVDTSREELFF,TGTGCCAGTAGTCTTGTCGATACTAGTCGGGAGGAGCTGTTTTTT
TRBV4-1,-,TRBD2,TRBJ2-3,CASSQVAGNTDTQYF,TGCGCCAGCAGCCAAGTAGCGGGAAACACAGATACGCAGTATTTT
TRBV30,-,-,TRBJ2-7,CAWNLLGSSYEQYF,TGTGCCTGGAATCTACTAGGGAGCTCCTACGAGCAGTACTTC
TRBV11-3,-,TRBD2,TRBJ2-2,CASSLPSGRYTGELFF,TGTGCCAGCAGCCTACCTAGCGGGAGATACACCGGGGAGCTGTTTTTT
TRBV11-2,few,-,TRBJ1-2,CASSQGAAGYNYGYTF,TGCGCCAGCAGCCAAGGAGCGGCAGGTTATAACTATGGCTACACCTTC
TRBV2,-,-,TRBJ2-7,CASSEDNYEQYF,TGTGCCAGCAGTGAAGACAACTACGAGCAGTACTTC
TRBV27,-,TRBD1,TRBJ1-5,CASSSGGGNQPQHF,TGTGCCAGCAGTTCAGGGGGAGGCAATCAGCCCCAGCATTTT
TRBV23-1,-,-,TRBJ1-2,CASSQGAAGYNYGYTF,TGCGCCAGCAGCCAAGGAGCGGCAGGTTATAACTATGGCTACACCTTC
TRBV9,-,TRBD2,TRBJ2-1,CASSGGGLAGFYNEQFF,TGTGCCAGCAGCGGGGGGGGACTAGCGGGGTTCTACAATGAGCAGTTCTTC
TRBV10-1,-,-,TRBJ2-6,CASSSATIAQSRANVLTF,TGCGCCAGCAGTTCTGCTACGATCGCACAAAGTCGGGCCAACGTCCTGACTTTC
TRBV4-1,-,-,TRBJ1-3,CASSQDEIAVAPGNTIYF,TGCGCCAGCAGCCAAGACGAGATAGCAGTGGCCCCGGGAAACACCATATATTTT